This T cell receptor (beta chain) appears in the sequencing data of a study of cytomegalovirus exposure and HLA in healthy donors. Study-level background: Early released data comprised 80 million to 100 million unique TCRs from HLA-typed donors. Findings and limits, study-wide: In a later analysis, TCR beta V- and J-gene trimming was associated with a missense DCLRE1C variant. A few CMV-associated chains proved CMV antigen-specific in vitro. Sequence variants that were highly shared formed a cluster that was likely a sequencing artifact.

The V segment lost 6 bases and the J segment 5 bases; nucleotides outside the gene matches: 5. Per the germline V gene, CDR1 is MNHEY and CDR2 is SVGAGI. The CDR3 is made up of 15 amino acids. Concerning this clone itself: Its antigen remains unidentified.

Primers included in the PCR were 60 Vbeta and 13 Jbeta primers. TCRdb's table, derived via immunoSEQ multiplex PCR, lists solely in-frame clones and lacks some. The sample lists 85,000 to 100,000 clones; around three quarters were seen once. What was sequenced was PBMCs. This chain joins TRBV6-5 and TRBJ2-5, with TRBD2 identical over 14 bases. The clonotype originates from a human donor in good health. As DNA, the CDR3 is TGTGCCAGCAGGGGACTAGCGGGAGCGGGGGAGACCCAGTACTTC. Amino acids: CASRGLAGAGETQYF.